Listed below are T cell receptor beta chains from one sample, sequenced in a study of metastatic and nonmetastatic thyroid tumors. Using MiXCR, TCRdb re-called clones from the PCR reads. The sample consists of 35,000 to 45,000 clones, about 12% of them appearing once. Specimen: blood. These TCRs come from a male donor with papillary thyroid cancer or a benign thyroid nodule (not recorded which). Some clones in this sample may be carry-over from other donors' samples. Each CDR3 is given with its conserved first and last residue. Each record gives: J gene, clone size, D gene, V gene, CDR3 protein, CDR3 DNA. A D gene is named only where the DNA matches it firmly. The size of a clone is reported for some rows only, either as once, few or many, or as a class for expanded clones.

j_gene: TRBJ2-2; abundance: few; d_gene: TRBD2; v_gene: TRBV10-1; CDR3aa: CASSVQREGLTGELFF; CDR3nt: TGCGCCAGCAGTGTACAGCGGGAGGGTCTCACCGGGGAGCTGTTTTTT
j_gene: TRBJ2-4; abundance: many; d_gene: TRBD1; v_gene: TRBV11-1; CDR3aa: CASSLGTGKSIQYF; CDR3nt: TGTGCCAGCAGCTTGGGGACAGGGAAAAGCATTCAGTACTTC
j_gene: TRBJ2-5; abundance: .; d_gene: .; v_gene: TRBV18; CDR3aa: CASSPPGMVAVSRTQYF; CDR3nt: TGTGCCAGCTCACCCCCGGGGATGGTAGCGGTGTCGAGGACCCAGTACTTC
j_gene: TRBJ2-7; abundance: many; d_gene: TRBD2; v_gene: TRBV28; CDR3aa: CASSLARGGISYEQYF; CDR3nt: TGTGCCAGCAGTTTGGCACGGGGGGGGATCTCCTACGAGCAGTACTTC
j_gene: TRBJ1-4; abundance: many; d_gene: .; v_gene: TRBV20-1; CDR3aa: CSARQNEKLFF; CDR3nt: TGCAGTGCTAGACAGAATGAAAAACTGTTTTTT
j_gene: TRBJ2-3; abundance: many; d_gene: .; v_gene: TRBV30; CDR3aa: CAWSTGRTQYF; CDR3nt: TGTGCCTGGAGTACAGGGAGAACGCAGTATTTT
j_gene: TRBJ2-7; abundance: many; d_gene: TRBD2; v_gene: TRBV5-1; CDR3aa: CASSLASGSDEQYF; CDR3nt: TGCGCCAGCAGCTTGGCAAGCGGGAGCGACGAGCAGTACTTC
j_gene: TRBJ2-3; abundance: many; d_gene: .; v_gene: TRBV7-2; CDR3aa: CASSLALGGSDTQYF; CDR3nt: TGTGCCAGCAGCTTAGCGCTCGGGGGATCAGATACGCAGTATTTT
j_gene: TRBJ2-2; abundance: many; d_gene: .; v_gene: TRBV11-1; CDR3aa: CASSFREQTNTGELFF; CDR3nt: TGTGCCAGCAGCTTTCGGGAACAGACGAACACCGGGGAGCTGTTTTTT
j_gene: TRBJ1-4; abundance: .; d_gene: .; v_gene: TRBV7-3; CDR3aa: CAGSLSGGYGEKLFF; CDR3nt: TGTGCCGGCAGCTTAAGTGGAGGGTACGGGGAAAAACTGTTTTTT
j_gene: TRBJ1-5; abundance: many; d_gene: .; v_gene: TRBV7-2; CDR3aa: CASSLARAGTQPQHF; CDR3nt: TGTGCCAGCAGCTTAGCCCGGGCAGGGACTCAGCCCCAGCATTTT
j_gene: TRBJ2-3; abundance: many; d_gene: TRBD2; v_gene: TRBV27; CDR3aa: CASSSREREEETDTQYF; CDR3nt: TGTGCCAGCAGTTCACGGGAGCGGGAGGAGGAGACAGATACGCAGTATTTT
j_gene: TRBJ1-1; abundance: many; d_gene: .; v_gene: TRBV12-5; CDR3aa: CASGYRHTEAFF; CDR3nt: TGTGCTAGTGGGTATCGACACACTGAAGCTTTCTTT
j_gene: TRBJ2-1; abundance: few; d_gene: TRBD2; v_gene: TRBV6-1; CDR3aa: CASSESQGTSPYNEQFF; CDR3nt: TGTGCCAGCAGTGAAAGCCAAGGGACTAGTCCCTACAATGAGCAGTTCTTC
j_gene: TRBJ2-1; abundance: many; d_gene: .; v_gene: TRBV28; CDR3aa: CASSSPGPSNEQFF; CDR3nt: TGTGCCAGCAGTTCTCCGGGCCCTTCTAATGAGCAGTTCTTC
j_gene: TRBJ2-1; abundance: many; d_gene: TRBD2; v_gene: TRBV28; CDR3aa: CASSHTSGRASEQFF; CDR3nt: TGTGCCAGCAGTCACACTAGCGGGAGGGCAAGTGAGCAGTTCTTC
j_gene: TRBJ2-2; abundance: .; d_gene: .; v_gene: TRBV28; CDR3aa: CASNPLAGDTGELFF; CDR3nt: TGTGCCAGCAACCCCCTAGCAGGAGACACAGGGGAGCTGTTTTTT
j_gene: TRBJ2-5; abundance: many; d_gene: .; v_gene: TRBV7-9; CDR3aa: CASSFVETQYF; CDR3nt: TGTGCCAGCAGCTTCGTAGAGACCCAGTACTTC
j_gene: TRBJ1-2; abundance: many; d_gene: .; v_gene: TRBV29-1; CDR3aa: CSVEERGRGYTF; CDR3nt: TGCAGCGTTGAAGAGAGGGGGAGAGGCTACACCTTC
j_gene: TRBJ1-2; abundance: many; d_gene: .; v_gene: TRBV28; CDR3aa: CASSLSRAMGYTF; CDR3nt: TGTGCCAGCAGTTTAAGTCGGGCGATGGGCTACACCTTC
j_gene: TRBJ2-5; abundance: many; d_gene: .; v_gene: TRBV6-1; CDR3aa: CASGQGPQETQYF; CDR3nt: TGTGCCAGCGGGCAGGGGCCCCAAGAGACCCAGTACTTC
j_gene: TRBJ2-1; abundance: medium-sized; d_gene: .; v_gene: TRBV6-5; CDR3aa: CASSYKGLWDNEQFF; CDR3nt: TGTGCCAGCAGTTACAAGGGGTTATGGGACAATGAGCAGTTCTTC
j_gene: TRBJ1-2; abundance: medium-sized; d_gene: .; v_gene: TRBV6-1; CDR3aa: CASSLDSYGYTF; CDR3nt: TGTGCCAGCAGCCTAGACAGCTATGGCTACACCTTC
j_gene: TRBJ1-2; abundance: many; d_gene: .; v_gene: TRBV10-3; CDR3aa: CAIKGREIAGYTF; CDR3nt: TGTGCCATCAAGGGCAGGGAGATTGCTGGCTACACCTTC
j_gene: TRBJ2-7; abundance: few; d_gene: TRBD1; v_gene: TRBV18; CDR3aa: CASSRPGTGGSLDEQYF; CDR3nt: TGTGCCAGCTCACGTCCCGGGACAGGGGGCTCTTTGGACGAGCAGTACTTC
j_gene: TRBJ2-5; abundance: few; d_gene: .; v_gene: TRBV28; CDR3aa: CASSLGTAGTHYF; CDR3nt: TGTGCCAGTAGTCTGGGGACAGCGGGGACCCATTACTTC
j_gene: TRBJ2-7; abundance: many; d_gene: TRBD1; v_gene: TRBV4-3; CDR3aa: CASSPESGTGGNEQYF; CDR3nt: TGCGCCAGCAGCCCCGAAAGTGGGACAGGGGGCAACGAGCAGTACTTC
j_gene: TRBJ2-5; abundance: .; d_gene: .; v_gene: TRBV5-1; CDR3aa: CASSSTGMGQETQYF; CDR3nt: TGCGCCAGCAGCAGTACAGGGATGGGACAAGAGACCCAGTACTTC
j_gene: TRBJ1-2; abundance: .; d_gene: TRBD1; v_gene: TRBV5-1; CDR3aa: CASRRGQGEGYTF; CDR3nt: TGCGCCAGCAGAAGGGGACAGGGGGAAGGCTACACCTTC
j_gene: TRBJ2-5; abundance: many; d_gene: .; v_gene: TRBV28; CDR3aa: CASSSLETQYF; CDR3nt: TGTGCCAGCAGTTCACTAGAGACCCAGTACTTC
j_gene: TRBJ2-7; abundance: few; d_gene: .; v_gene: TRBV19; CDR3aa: CASKSRHGSYEQYF; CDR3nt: TGTGCCAGTAAGAGTAGACATGGGTCCTACGAGCAGTACTTC
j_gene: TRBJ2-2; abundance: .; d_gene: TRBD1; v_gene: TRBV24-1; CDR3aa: CATSHTGGVKSGELFF; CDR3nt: TGTGCCACCAGTCATACAGGGGGTGTTAAGTCCGGGGAGCTGTTTTTT
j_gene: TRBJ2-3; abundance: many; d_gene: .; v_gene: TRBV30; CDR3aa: CAWSGPGTDTQYF; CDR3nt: TGTGCCTGGAGTGGTCCGGGCACAGATACGCAGTATTTT
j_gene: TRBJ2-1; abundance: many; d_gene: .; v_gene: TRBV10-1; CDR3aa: CASSSRQMWDEQFF; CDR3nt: TGCGCCAGCAGTTCCAGGCAGATGTGGGATGAGCAGTTCTTC
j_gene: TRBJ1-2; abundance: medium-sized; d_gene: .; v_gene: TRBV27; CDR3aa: CASRRTGYYGYTF; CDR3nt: TGTGCCAGCAGACGAACAGGATACTATGGCTACACCTTC
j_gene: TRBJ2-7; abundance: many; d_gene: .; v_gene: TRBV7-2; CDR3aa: CASSLEARSYEQYF; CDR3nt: TGTGCCAGCAGCTTAGAGGCTAGATCCTACGAGCAGTACTTC
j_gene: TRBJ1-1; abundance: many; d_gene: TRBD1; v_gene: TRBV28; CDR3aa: CASRLGTAVEAFF; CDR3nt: TGTGCCAGCAGGCTTGGGACAGCAGTTGAAGCTTTCTTT
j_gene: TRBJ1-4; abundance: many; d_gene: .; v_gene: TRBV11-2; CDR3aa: CASSSAPGKKLFF; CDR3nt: TGTGCCAGCAGCTCGGCCCCCGGGAAAAAACTGTTTTTT
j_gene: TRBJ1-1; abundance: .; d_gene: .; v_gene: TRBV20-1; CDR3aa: CSASERWRETEAFF; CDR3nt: TGCAGTGCTAGTGAAAGATGGAGGGAGACTGAAGCTTTCTTT
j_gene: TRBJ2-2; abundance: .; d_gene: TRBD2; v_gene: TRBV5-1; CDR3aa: CASSLALAVTGELFF; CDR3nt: TGCGCCAGCAGCTTAGCGCTAGCGGTTACCGGGGAGCTGTTTTTT
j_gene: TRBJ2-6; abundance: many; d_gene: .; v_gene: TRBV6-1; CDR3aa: CASSKGWTALNSGANVLTF; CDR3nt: TGTGCCAGCAGTAAAGGATGGACAGCTTTAAACTCTGGGGCCAACGTCCTAACTTTC
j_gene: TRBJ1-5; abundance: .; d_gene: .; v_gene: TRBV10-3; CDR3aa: CAISESKGSNQPQHF; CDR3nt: TGTGCCATCAGTGAGTCTAAGGGAAGCAATCAGCCCCAGCATTTT
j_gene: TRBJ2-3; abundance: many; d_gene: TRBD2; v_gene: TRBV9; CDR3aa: CASRASGSDTQYF; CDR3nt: TGTGCCAGCAGGGCTAGCGGGAGTGATACGCAGTATTTT